This TCR beta chain appears in the sequencing data of a study of blood T cell repertoires in COVID-19. On the study more broadly: Researchers got acute and convalescent COVID-19 samples from the United States, Italy and Spain.

The CDR3 spans 12 residues. V lost 7 bases and J 8 bases, leaving 14 bases between the germline ends. In germline, CDR1 is GTSNPN, CDR2 SVGIG (reference sequence). In the original workflow: Researchers report that nucleated cell counts were estimated from reference gene primer amplification. Assay: immunoSEQ multiplex PCR; the TCRdb copy retains only in-frame clones and omits some. The V and J calls and the clone size are those of that table, but D and trimming were determined from the DNA. The sample lists 300,000 or so clones, around 83% occurring once. This clonotype was sampled from a woman aged 45-60 years with acute or convalescent COVID-19. The rearrangement uses TRBV30 and TRBJ1-4; possible D gene TRBD1, 5 bases. The sequenced material came from peripheral blood. The chain's CDR3 is CALRDAGEKLFF. CDR3 nucleotide sequence: TGTGCCTTACGGGACGCGGGGGAAAAACTGTTTTTT.